A selection of T cell receptor beta chains follows, all from one sample in a study of cytomegalovirus exposure and HLA in healthy donors. The method was immunoSEQ multiplex PCR; TCRdb's version includes in-frame clones alone and lacks a portion of them. The data hold around 170,000 clones, with more than 70% observed a single time. The sequenced material came from PBMCs. These receptors all stem from a boy aged 2 to 9 in good health and CMV-seronegative. CDR3s include the opening cysteine and the closing phenylalanine or tryptophan. A D gene is named only where the DNA matches it firmly. Size is omitted from some rows. Given values are once, few, many or a class for expanded clones.

size	V	J	length	D	CDR3	DNA
NA	TRBV7-2	TRBJ2-7	15	NA	CASSEFVSAAYEQYF	TGTGCCAGCAGCGAGTTCGTGTCCGCCGCCTACGAGCAGTACTTC
NA	TRBV29-1	TRBJ2-1	12	NA	CSVELPGNEQFF	TGCAGCGTTGAACTCCCCGGGAATGAGCAGTTCTTC
NA	TRBV5-1	TRBJ1-1	14	NA	CASSLRGGSTEAFF	TGCGCCAGCAGCTTGCGCGGCGGGAGCACTGAAGCTTTCTTT
NA	TRBV6-6	TRBJ2-7	14	TRBD1	CATYPGQGKYEQYF	TGTGCCACCTATCCGGGACAGGGGAAATACGAGCAGTACTTC
NA	TRBV5-6	TRBJ2-2	12	NA	CASSFIAGELFF	TGTGCCAGCAGCTTTATCGCCGGGGAGCTGTTTTTT
NA	TRBV5-1	TRBJ2-2	15	TRBD1	CASSEGTGGTGELFF	TGCGCCAGCAGCGAAGGCACAGGGGGAACCGGGGAGCTGTTTTTT
NA	TRBV5-6	TRBJ2-3	15	TRBD1	CASSLGAGGVDTQYF	TGTGCCAGCAGCTTGGGGGCAGGGGGCGTAGATACGCAGTATTTT
few	TRBV30	TRBJ2-7	15	NA	CAWSVSFEGAYEQYF	TGTGCCTGGAGTGTGTCCTTCGAGGGGGCCTACGAGCAGTACTTC
NA	TRBV2	TRBJ2-7	16	NA	CASSEVAWGDSYEQYF	TGTGCCAGCAGTGAAGTGGCCTGGGGGGATTCCTACGAGCAGTACTTC
NA	TRBV4-2	TRBJ2-7	13	NA	CASSQANSYEQYF	TGTGCCAGCAGCCAAGCCAACTCCTACGAGCAGTACTTC
NA	TRBV6-5	TRBJ1-2	14	TRBD1	CASSRDRGNYGYTF	TGTGCCAGCAGTCGGGACAGGGGTAACTATGGCTACACCTTC
NA	TRBV11-2	TRBJ2-7	15	NA	CASSLMTVSSYEQYF	TGTGCCAGCAGCTTAATGACAGTGAGCTCCTACGAGCAGTACTTC
NA	TRBV7-6	TRBJ2-7	14	TRBD2	CASTRTSGNYEQYF	TGTGCCAGCACCCGGACTAGCGGTAATTACGAGCAGTACTTC
NA	TRBV9	TRBJ2-5	14	NA	CASSVGLSQETQYF	TGTGCCAGCAGCGTAGGACTCTCCCAGGAGACCCAGTACTTC
NA	TRBV11-2	TRBJ1-5	13	NA	CASSLDPGGPQHF	TGTGCCAGCAGCTTAGATCCCGGAGGGCCCCAGCATTTT
NA	TRBV6-5	TRBJ2-1	15	TRBD2	CASRRTSGSYNEQFF	TGTGCCAGCAGGAGGACTAGCGGGTCCTACAATGAGCAGTTCTTC
NA	TRBV11-2	TRBJ1-1	14	NA	CASSLAGEATEAFF	TGTGCCAGCAGCTTAGCAGGGGAAGCCACTGAAGCTTTCTTT
NA	TRBV5-1	TRBJ2-2	16	NA	CASSWGRTVNTGELFF	TGCGCCAGCAGCTGGGGCAGGACGGTGAACACCGGGGAGCTGTTTTTT
NA	TRBV9	TRBJ1-4	20	TRBD1	CASSVEVTGGATRTNEKLFF	TGTGCCAGCAGCGTAGAGGTGACAGGGGGCGCGACTAGGACTAATGAAAAACTGTTTTTT
NA	TRBV30	TRBJ1-2	14	NA	CAWSPGPENYGYTF	TGTGCCTGGAGCCCCGGCCCGGAGAACTATGGCTACACCTTC
NA	TRBV29-1	TRBJ1-1	13	NA	CSVEAHLGTEAFF	TGCAGCGTTGAGGCCCATCTTGGCACTGAAGCTTTCTTT
few	TRBV28	TRBJ1-4	11	NA	CASTLGQGLFF	TGTGCCAGCACTCTTGGACAAGGACTGTTTTTT
NA	TRBV11-1	TRBJ2-3	15	NA	CASSLGLRESDTQYF	TGTGCCAGCAGCTTAGGTCTCCGTGAGTCAGATACGCAGTATTTT
NA	TRBV7-7	TRBJ2-3	18	NA	CASSRMPQFGQITDTQYF	TGTGCCAGCAGCCGAATGCCACAATTTGGACAGATCACAGATACGCAGTATTTT
NA	TRBV19	TRBJ2-2	15	TRBD2	CASSRVAGVAGELFF	TGTGCCAGTAGCAGGGTAGCGGGAGTGGCCGGGGAGCTGTTTTTT
few	TRBV6-5	TRBJ1-2	14	NA	CASARQLSLGGYTF	TGTGCCAGCGCAAGACAGCTTAGCTTGGGTGGCTACACCTTC
few	TRBV19	TRBJ2-7	13	NA	CASSMSERYEQYF	TGTGCCAGTAGTATGAGCGAGCGTTACGAGCAGTACTTC
NA	TRBV7-9	TRBJ1-1	14	TRBD1	CASSLGQGTTEAFF	TGTGCCAGCAGCCTCGGACAGGGAACAACTGAAGCTTTCTTT
NA	TRBV29-1	TRBJ2-7	11	TRBD1	CSAGTDLEQYF	TGCAGCGCCGGGACAGACCTCGAGCAGTACTTC
NA	TRBV7-2	TRBJ1-4	18	TRBD1	CASSSFGTGLGSHEKLFF	TGTGCCAGCAGCTCCTTTGGGACAGGACTCGGATCCCATGAAAAACTGTTTTTT
NA	TRBV23-1	TRBJ2-1	18	TRBD2	CASSQSPRTSGRTDEQFF	TGCGCCAGCAGTCAATCCCCTCGGACTAGCGGGAGGACGGATGAGCAGTTCTTC
once	TRBV6-5	TRBJ1-2	14	TRBD1	CASRKGQGVYGYTF	TGTGCCAGCAGAAAAGGACAGGGAGTCTATGGCTACACCTTC
NA	TRBV2	TRBJ2-1	16	TRBD2	CASTRVGLEIYNEQFF	TGTGCCAGCACCCGGGTAGGACTAGAGATCTACAATGAGCAGTTCTTC
NA	TRBV19	TRBJ1-4	15	NA	CASSIVRGASEKLFF	TGTGCCAGTAGTATAGTTCGGGGAGCTAGTGAAAAACTGTTTTTT
few	TRBV5-1	TRBJ2-1	16	NA	CASSFRVASGYNEQFF	TGCGCCAGCAGCTTTAGGGTAGCGAGCGGTTACAATGAGCAGTTCTTC
NA	TRBV29-1	TRBJ2-7	14	TRBD1	CSISTGQAAYEQYF	TGCAGCATTTCGACGGGACAGGCTGCCTACGAGCAGTACTTC
NA	TRBV5-1	TRBJ1-3	14	TRBD1	CASAGGESGNTIYF	TGCGCCAGCGCAGGGGGAGAATCTGGAAACACCATATATTTT
NA	TRBV15	TRBJ2-7	16	NA	CATSRERGTGPYEQYF	TGTGCCACCAGCAGAGAGAGGGGAACAGGGCCCTACGAGCAGTACTTC
once	TRBV5-4	TRBJ2-1	16	TRBD1	CASSLSIGQGYNEQFF	TGTGCCAGCAGCTTGTCTATCGGACAGGGCTACAATGAGCAGTTCTTC
NA	TRBV6-5	TRBJ2-3	14	TRBD2	CATGAGADTDTQYF	TGTGCCACCGGAGCGGGAGCGGACACAGATACGCAGTATTTT
once	TRBV2	TRBJ2-7	18	TRBD2	CASRATSGRSVGSYEQYF	TGTGCCAGCAGGGCGACTAGCGGGAGATCGGTGGGCTCCTACGAGCAGTACTTC
NA	TRBV28	TRBJ1-2	10	NA	CASSRYGYTF	TGTGCCAGCAGTCGCTATGGCTACACCTTC
NA	TRBV2	TRBJ1-3	18	NA	CASSEAWSGEENGNTIYF	TGTGCCAGCAGTGAGGCCTGGTCGGGGGAGGAAAATGGAAACACCATATATTTT
NA	TRBV6-5	TRBJ1-1	16	TRBD1	CASSYQTGGRNTEAFF	TGTGCCAGCAGTTATCAGACAGGGGGCAGGAACACTGAAGCTTTCTTT
NA	TRBV2	TRBJ2-5	14	TRBD2	CASSASGRAKTQYF	TGTGCCAGCAGCGCAAGCGGGAGGGCGAAGACCCAGTACTTC
NA	TRBV4-1	TRBJ2-3	18	TRBD2	CASSPRTSGRMGADTQYF	TGCGCCAGCAGCCCAAGGACTAGCGGGAGAATGGGGGCAGATACGCAGTATTTT
NA	TRBV29-1	TRBJ2-7	14	TRBD1	CSVPGTGGSYEQYF	TGCAGCGTTCCCGGGACAGGGGGCTCCTACGAGCAGTACTTC
NA	TRBV5-4	TRBJ2-7	15	TRBD1	CASSLGGQGYYEQYF	TGTGCCAGCAGCTTGGGGGGACAGGGTTACTACGAGCAGTACTTC
once	TRBV21-1	TRBJ2-3	15	NA	CASSNPTRRSDTQYF	TGTGCCAGCAGCAACCCGACTAGAAGGTCAGATACGCAGTATTTT
few	TRBV28	TRBJ1-4	14	TRBD1	CASKPGQSYEKLFF	TGTGCCAGCAAACCGGGACAGAGTTATGAAAAACTGTTTTTT
NA	TRBV30	TRBJ1-1	13	NA	CAWSVPPGTKGFF	TGTGCCTGGAGTGTTCCACCCGGGACAAAGGGTTTCTTT
NA	TRBV7-6	TRBJ2-7	15	NA	CASSKAKGVGHEQYF	TGTGCCAGCAGCAAGGCTAAAGGAGTCGGCCACGAGCAGTACTTC
NA	TRBV2	TRBJ1-4	14	TRBD1	CASSEDRGNEKLFF	TGTGCCAGCAGTGAGGACAGGGGTAATGAAAAACTGTTTTTT
NA	TRBV30	TRBJ2-1	14	TRBD1	CAWSGGGEGLGQFF	TGTGCCTGGTCAGGGGGCGGGGAAGGTTTAGGGCAGTTCTTC
NA	TRBV15	TRBJ1-2	14	TRBD1	CATSRTGTGYGYTF	TGTGCCACCAGCAGAACCGGGACAGGTTATGGCTACACCTTC
NA	TRBV6-1	TRBJ1-2	15	TRBD1	CASSDSGTGDYGYTF	TGTGCCAGCAGTGATTCCGGGACAGGTGACTATGGCTACACCTTC
NA	TRBV5-1	TRBJ1-1	14	NA	CASSFSTGNTEAFF	TGCGCCAGCAGCTTCAGCACAGGGAACACTGAAGCTTTCTTT
NA	TRBV18	TRBJ2-3	16	NA	CASSPLQGGSTDTQYF	TGTGCCAGCTCACCACTCCAAGGGGGTAGCACAGATACGCAGTATTTT